Listed here are 3 T cell receptor beta chains from one sample, sequenced in a study of graft-versus-host responses after intestinal transplantation. Their target antigens are unknown. TCRdb keeps only in-frame clones here, not all; method: immunoSEQ multiplex PCR. The table includes over 85,000 clones, around 92% detected once. The starting material was unstimulated CD4+ T cells sorted from spleen or lymph node cells, obtained before transplant. These receptors all stem from a human donor who was the organ donor for an intestinal transplant.

The CDR3 nucleotides are TGTGCCAGCAGTTTACGGAGGGGTGAGGTTTTAGGAAAACTGTTTTTT. Translation: CASSLRRGEVLGKLFF. The V and J genes are TRBV27 and TRBJ1-4, with D maybe TRBD1 (5 bases). V dropped 2 bases and J dropped 10 bases, with 20 bases sitting between them. The CDR3 sequence is 16 residues long. Germline V gene data show CDR1 as MNHEY and CDR2 as SMNVEV (reference sequence).

As DNA, the CDR3 is TGTGCCAGCAGTGAGCACATTGCAACTAATGAAAAACTGTTTTTT. Protein: CASSEHIATNEKLFF. This chain connects TRBV6-1 to TRBJ1-4, with D unclear. The CDR3 is 15 residues long. Germline-derived CDR1 and CDR2 are MNHNS and SASEGT. Trimming took off 3 bases at V and 0 bases at J, with 8 bases between the two ends.

The rearrangement joins TRBV6-1 to TRBJ2-7, with TRBD2 matching over 9 bases. The CDR3 loop spans 15 amino acids. After removal of 8 bases from V and 0 bases from J, the junction contained 8 bases not matched to a gene. CDR1 is MNHNS, CDR2 SASEGT, per germline. CDR3 amino acids: CASSASGESSYEQYF. For the CDR3, the DNA is TGTGCCAGCTCGGCTAGCGGGGAAAGCTCCTACGAGCAGTACTTC.